A single T cell receptor (beta chain) is shown here with its context. The data were taken from a study of CD8 T cells in Susac syndrome. The CDR3 length is 18 residues. The V end lost 3 bases, the J end lost 2 bases, and 22 bases lay between the germline ends. From germline, CDR1 is LGHNA and CDR2 YSLEER. Reverse transcription used roughly 0.45 to 1 ug RNA and random hexamers. TCRdb processed the immunoSEQ multiplex PCR reads anew with MiXCR; each CDR3 protein has one entry. Of 250,000 to 300,000 distinct CDR3 sequences in the sample, 89% were seen once. It was treatment-naive patients with stable or active relapsing-remitting disease who made up the multiple sclerosis controls.

The receptor was isolated from a human donor with multiple sclerosis. The chain carries TRBV4-3 and TRBJ1-1, with D maybe TRBD1 (5 bases). Sequenced sample: CD8+ T cells from PBMCs. The CDR3 protein is CASSQDERGEVVNTEAFF. The CDR3 nucleotides are TGCGCCAGCAGCCAGGATGAGAGGGGCGAGGTAGTTAACACTGAAGCTTTCTTT.